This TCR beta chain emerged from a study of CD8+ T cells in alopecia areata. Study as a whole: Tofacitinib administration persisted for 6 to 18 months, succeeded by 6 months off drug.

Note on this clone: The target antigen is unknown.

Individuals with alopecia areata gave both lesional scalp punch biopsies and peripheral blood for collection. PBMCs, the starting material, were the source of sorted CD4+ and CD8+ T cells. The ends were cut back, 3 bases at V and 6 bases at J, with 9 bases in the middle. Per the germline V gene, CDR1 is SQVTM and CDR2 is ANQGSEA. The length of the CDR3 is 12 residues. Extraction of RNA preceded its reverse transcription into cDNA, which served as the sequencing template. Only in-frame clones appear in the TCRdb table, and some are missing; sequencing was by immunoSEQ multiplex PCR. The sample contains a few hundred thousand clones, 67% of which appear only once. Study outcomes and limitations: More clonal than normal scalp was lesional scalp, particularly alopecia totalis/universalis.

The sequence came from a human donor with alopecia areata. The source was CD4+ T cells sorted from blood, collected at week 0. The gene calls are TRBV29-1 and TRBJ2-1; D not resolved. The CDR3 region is CSVDAGGNEQFF. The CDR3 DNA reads TGCAGCGTTGATGCAGGTGGCAATGAGCAGTTCTTC.